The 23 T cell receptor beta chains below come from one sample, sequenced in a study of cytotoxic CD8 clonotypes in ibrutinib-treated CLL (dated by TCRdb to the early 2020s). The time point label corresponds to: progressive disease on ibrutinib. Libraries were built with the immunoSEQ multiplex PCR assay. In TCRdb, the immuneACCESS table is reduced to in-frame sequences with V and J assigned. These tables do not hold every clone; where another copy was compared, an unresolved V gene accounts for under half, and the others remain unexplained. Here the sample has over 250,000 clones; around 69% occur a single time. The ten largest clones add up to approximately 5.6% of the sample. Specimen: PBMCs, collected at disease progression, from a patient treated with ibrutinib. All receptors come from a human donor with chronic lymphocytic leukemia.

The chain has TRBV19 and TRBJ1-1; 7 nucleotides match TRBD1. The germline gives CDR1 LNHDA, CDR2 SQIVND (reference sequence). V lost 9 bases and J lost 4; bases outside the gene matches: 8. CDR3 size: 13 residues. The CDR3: CASGDRTLTEAFF. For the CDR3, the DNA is TGTGCCAGCGGGGACAGAACCCTCACTGAAGCTTTCTTT.

The CDR3 nucleotides read TGCGCCAGCAGTGGGACAACGGCCTACGAGCAGTACTTC. This translates into CASSGTTAYEQYF. V usage is TRBV4-1 and J usage is TRBJ2-7; maybe TRBD1 (6 bases). Per germline, CDR1 MGHRA and CDR2 YSYEKL. The CDR3 contains 13 residues. The V and J ends lost 6 bases and 2 bases respectively, with 11 bases between them.

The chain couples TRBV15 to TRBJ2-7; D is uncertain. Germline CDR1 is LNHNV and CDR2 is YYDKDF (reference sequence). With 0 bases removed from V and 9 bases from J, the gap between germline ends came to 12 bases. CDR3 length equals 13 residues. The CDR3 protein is CATSRDSNSPQYF. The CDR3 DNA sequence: TGTGCCACCAGCAGAGATTCGAACAGCCCGCAGTACTTC.

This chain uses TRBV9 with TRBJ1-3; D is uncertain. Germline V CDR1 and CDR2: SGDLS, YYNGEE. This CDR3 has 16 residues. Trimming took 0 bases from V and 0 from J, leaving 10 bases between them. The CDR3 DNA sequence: TGTGCCAGCAGCGTAGCTCGGGCAGCCTCTGGAAACACCATATATTTT. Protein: CASSVARAASGNTIYF.

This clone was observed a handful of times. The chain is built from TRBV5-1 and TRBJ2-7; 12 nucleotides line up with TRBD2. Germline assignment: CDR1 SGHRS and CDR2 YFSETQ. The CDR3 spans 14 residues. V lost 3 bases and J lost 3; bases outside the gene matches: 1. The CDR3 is CASSSTSGGYEQYF. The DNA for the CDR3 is TGCGCCAGCAGCTCGACTAGCGGGGGCTACGAGCAGTACTTC.

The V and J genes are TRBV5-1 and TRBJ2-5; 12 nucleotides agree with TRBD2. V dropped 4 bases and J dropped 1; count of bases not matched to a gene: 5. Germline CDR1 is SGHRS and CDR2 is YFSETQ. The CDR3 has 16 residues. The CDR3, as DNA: TGCGCCAGCAGCACCCGACTAGCGGGGGCCCAAGAGACCCAGTACTTC. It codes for CASSTRLAGAQETQYF.

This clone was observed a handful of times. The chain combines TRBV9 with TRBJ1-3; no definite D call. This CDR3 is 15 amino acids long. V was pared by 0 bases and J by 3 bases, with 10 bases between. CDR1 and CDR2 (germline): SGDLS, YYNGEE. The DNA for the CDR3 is TGTGCCAGCAGCGTAGCTATAGGACTTGGAAACACCATATATTTT. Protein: CASSVAIGLGNTIYF.

CDR3 in amino acids: CASSFGLLGTEAFF. As DNA, the CDR3 is TGTGCCAGCAGCTTCGGGCTGCTGGGCACTGAAGCTTTCTTT. The chain joins TRBV5-6 to TRBJ1-1; D not resolved. Trimming took off 2 bases at V and 4 bases at J, with 12 bases between the two ends. Germline CDR1 and CDR2: SGHDT and YYEEEE. This CDR3 spans 14 amino acids.

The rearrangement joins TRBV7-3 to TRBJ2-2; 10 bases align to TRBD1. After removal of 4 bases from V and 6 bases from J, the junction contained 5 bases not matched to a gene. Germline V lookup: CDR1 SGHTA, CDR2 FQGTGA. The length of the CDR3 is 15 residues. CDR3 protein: CASSSGTGVAGELFF. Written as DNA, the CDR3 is TGTGCCAGCAGCTCGGGGACAGGGGTGGCCGGGGAGCTGTTTTTT.

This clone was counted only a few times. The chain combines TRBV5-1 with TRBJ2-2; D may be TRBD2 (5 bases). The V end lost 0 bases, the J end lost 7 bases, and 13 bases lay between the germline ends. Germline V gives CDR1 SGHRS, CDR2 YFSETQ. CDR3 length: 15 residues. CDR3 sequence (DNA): TGCGCCAGCAGCTTGGAGGCTAGCTACCACGGGGAGCTGTTTTTT. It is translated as CASSLEASYHGELFF. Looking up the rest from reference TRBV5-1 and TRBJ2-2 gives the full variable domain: KAGVTQTPRYLIKTRGQQVTLSCSPISGHRSVSWYQQTPGQGLQFLFEYFSETQRNKGNFPGRFSGRQFSNSRSEMNVSTLELGDSALYLCASSLEASYHGELFFGEGSRLTVL.

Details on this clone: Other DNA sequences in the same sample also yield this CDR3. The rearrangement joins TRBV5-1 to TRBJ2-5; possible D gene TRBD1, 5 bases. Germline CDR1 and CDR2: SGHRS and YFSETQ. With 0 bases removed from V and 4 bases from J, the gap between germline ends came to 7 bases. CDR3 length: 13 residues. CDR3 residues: CASSLAGLETQYF. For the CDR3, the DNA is TGCGCCAGCAGCTTGGCAGGGCTAGAGACCCAGTACTTC. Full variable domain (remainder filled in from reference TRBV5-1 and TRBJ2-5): KAGVTQTPRYLIKTRGQQVTLSCSPISGHRSVSWYQQTPGQGLQFLFEYFSETQRNKGNFPGRFSGRQFSNSRSEMNVSTLELGDSALYLCASSLAGLETQYFGPGTRLLVL.

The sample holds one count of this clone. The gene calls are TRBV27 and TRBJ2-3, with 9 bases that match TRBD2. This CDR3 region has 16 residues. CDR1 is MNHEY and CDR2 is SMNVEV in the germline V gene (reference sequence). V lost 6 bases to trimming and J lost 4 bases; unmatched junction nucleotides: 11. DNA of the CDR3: TGTGCCAGCAGCACCGGGCTAGCGGGATTAGCAGATACGCAGTATTTT. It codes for CASSTGLAGLADTQYF.

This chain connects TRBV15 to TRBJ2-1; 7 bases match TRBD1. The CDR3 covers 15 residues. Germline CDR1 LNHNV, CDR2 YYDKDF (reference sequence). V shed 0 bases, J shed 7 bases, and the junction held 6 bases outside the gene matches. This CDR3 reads CATSRDRGLGNEQFF. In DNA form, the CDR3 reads TGTGCCACCAGCAGAGATAGGGGGCTGGGGAATGAGCAGTTCTTC.

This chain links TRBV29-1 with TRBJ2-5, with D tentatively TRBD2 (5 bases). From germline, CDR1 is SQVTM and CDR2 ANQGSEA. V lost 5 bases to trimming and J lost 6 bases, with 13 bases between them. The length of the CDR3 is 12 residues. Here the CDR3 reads CSVSEGSQTQYF. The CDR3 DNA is TGCAGCGTTTCTGAAGGGAGTCAGACCCAGTACTTC.

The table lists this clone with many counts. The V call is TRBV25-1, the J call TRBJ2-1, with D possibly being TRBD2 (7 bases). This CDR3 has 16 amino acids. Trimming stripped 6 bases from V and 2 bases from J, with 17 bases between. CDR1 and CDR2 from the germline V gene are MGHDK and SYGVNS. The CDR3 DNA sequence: TGTGCCAGCAGCGATGGGGGGGGCTGGACCTACAATGAGCAGTTCTTC. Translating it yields CASSDGGGWTYNEQFF.

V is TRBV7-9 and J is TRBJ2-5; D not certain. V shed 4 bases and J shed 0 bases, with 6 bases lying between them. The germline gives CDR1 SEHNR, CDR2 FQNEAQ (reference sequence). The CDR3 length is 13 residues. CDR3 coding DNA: TGTGCCAGCAGCTGGACGTACCAAGAGACCCAGTACTTC. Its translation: CASSWTYQETQYF.

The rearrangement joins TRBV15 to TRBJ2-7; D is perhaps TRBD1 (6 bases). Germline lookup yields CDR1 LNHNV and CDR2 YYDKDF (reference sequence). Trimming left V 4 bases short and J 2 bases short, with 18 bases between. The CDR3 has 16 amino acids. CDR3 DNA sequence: TGTGCCACCAGCAACCCCGGGACAAAAAAGCCCTACGAGCAGTACTTC. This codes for CATSNPGTKKPYEQYF.

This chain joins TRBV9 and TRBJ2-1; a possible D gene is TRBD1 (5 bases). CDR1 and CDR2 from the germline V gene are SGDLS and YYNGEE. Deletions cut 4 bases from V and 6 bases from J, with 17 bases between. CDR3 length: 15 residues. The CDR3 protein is CASSKQVRRVNEQFF. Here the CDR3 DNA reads TGTGCCAGCAGCAAACAGGTCCGAAGGGTCAATGAGCAGTTCTTC.

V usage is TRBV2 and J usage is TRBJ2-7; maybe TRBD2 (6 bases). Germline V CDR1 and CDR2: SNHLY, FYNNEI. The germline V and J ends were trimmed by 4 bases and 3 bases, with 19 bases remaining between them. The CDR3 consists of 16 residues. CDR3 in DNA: TGTGCCAGCAGTGGAGACGGGGCTCGGGGGTTCTACGAGCAGTACTTC. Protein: CASSGDGARGFYEQYF.

CDR3 residues: CASSGQGGTEAFF. CDR3 in DNA: TGTGCCAGCTCCGGACAGGGGGGCACTGAAGCTTTCTTT. The chain has TRBV18 and TRBJ1-1; TRBD1 matches 10 bases. J lost 4 bases, V lost 6 bases, and 2 bases had no gene match. Looked up from germline, CDR1 is KGHSH and CDR2 is LQKENI. The CDR3 is made up of 13 amino acids.

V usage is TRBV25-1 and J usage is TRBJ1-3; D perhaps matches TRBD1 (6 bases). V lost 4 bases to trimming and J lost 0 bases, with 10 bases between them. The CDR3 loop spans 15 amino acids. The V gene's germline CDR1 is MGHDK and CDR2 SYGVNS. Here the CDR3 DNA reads TGTGCCAGCAGTGTACAGGGCGACTCTGGAAACACCATATATTTT. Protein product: CASSVQGDSGNTIYF.

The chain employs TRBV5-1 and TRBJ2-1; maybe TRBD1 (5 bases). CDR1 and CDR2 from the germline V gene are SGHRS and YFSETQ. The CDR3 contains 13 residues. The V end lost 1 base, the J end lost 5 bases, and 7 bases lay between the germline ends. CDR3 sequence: CASSLIQDNEQFF. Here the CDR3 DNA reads TGCGCCAGCAGCTTGATACAGGACAATGAGCAGTTCTTC.

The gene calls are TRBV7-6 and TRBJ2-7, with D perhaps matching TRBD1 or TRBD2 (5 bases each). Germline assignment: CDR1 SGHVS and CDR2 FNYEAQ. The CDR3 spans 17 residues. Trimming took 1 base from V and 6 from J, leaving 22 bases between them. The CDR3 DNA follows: TGTGCCAGCAGCTTAGGCGGGTGGCGGACGACCGGGACCGAGCAGTACTTC. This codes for CASSLGGWRTTGTEQYF.